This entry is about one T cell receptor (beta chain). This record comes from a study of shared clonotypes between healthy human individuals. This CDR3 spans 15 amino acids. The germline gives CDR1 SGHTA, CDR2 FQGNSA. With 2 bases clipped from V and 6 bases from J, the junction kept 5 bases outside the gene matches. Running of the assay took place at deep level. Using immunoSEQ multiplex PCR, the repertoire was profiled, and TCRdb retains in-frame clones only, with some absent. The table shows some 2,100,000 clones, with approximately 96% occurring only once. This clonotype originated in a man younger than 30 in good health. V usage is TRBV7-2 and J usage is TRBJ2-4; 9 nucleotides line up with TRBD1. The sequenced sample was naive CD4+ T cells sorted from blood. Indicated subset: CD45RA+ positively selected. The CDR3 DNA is TGTGCCAGCAGCTTATCGACAGGGGGGGTAAACATTCAGTACTTC. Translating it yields CASSLSTGGVNIQYF.